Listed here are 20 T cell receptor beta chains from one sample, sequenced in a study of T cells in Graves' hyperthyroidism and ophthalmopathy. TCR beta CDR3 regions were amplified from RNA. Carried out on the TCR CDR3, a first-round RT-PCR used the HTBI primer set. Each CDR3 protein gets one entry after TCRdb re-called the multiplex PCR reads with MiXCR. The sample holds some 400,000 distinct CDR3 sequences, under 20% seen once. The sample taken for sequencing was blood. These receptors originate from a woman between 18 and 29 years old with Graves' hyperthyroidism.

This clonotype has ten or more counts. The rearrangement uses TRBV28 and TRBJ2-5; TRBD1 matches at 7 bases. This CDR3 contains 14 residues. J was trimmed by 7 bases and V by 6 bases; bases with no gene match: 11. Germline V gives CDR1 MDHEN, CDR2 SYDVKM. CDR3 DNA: TGTGCCAGCAGACCCGTCGGACAGGTCTGGACCCAGTACTTC. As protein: CASRPVGQVWTQYF. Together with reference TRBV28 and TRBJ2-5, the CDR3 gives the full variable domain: DVKVTQSSRYLVKRTGEKVFLECVQDMDHENMFWYRQDPGLGLRLIYFSYDVKMKEKGDIPEGYSVSREKKERFSLILESASTNQTSMYLCASRPVGQVWTQYFGPGTRLLVL.

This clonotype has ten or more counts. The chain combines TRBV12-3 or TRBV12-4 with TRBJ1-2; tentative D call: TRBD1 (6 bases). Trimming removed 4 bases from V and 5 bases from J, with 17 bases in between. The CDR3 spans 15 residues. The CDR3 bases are TGTGCCAGCAGTTCTATGACTAAGGGGGGATATGGCTACACCTTC. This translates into CASSSMTKGGYGYTF.

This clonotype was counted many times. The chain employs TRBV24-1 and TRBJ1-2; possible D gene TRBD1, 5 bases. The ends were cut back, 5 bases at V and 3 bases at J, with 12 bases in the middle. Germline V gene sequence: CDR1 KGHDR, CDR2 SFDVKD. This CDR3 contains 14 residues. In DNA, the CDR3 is TGTGCCACCAGTGGTTCCGGGGCGTACTATGGCTACACCTTC. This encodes CATSGSGAYYGYTF.

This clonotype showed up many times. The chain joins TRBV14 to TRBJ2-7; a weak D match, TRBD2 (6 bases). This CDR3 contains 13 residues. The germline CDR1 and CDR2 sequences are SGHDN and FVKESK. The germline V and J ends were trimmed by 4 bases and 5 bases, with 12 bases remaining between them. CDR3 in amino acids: CASSPSRGNEQYF. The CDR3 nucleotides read TGTGCCAGCAGCCCATCCCGGGGGAACGAGCAGTACTTC.

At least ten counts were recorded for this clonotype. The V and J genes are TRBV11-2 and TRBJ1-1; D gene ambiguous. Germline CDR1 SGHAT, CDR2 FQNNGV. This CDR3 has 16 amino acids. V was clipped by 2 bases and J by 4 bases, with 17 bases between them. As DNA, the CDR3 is TGTGCCAGCAGCTTATGGGGTGCTAAGGCGAGCACTGAAGCTTTCTTT. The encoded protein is CASSLWGAKASTEAFF.

CDR3 sequence: CASSQLGQGERVQYF. The DNA for the CDR3 is TGTGCCAGCAGTCAACTCGGCCAAGGGGAGAGGGTTCAGTACTTC. The chain recombines TRBV6-5 with TRBJ2-4; the D call may be TRBD1 or TRBD2 (5 bases each). V gave up 5 bases and J gave up 11 bases, with 22 bases separating them. Germline V gene data show CDR1 as MNHEY and CDR2 as SVGAGI. The CDR3 has 15 residues.

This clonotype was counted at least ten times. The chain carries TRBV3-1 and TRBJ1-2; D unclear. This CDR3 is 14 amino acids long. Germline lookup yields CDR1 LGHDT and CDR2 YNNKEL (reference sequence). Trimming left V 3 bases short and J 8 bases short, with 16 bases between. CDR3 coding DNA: TGTGCCAGCAGCCATGGCCGCGTGGGTAGGGGCTACACCTTC. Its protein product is CASSHGRVGRGYTF.

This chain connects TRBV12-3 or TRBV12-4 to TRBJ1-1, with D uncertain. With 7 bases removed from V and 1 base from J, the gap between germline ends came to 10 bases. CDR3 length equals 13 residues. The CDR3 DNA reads TGTGCCAGCACCGAACACACGAACACTGAAGCTTTCTTT. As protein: CASTEHTNTEAFF.

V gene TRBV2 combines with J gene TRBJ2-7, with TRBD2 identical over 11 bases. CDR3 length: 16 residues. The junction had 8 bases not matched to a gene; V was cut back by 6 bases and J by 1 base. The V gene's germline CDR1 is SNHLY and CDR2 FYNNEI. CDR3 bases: TGTGCCAGCAGGGGCGGTAGCGGGAGGGGGTCCTACGAGCAGTACTTC. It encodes CASRGGSGRGSYEQYF.

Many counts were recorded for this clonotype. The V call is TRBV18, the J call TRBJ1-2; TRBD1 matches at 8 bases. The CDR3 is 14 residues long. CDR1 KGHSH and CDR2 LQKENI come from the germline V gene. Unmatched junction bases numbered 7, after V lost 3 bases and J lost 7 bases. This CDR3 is CASSPADRGGGYTF. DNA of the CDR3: TGTGCCAGCTCACCGGCCGACAGGGGAGGTGGCTACACCTTC.

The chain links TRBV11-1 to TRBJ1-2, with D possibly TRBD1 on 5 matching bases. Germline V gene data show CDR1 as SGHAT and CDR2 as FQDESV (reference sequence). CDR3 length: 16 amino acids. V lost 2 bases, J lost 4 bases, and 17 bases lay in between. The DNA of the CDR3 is TGTGCCAGCAGCTTATCACTGACACCTGACAGCTATGGCTACACCTTC. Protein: CASSLSLTPDSYGYTF. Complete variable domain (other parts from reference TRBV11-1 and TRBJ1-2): EAEVAQSPRYKITEKSQAVAFWCDPISGHATLYWYRQILGQGPELLVQFQDESVVDDSQLPKDRFSAERLKGVDSTLKIQPAELGDSAMYLCASSLSLTPDSYGYTFGSGTRLTVV.

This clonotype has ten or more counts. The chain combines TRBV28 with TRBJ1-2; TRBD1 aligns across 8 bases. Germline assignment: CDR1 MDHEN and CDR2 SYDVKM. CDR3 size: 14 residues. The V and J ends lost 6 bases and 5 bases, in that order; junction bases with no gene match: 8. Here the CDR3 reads CASSKDRELYGYTF. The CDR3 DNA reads TGTGCCAGCAGCAAGGACAGGGAACTTTATGGCTACACCTTC.

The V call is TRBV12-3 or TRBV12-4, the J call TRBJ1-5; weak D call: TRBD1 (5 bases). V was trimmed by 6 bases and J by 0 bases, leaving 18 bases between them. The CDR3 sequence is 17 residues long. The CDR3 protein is CASSRQWVGDSNQPQHF. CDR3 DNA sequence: TGTGCCAGCAGCCGACAGTGGGTTGGGGATAGCAATCAGCCCCAGCATTTT.

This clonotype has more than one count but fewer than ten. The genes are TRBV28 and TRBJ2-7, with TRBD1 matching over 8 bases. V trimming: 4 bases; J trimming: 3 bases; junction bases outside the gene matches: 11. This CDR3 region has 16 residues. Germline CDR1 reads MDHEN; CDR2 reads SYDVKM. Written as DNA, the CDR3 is TGTGCCAGCAGTTCCTTTGGGACAGGAATGTTCTACGAGCAGTACTTC. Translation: CASSSFGTGMFYEQYF.

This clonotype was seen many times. The CDR3 sequence is CSVRGSTYEQYF. The CDR3 coding sequence is TGCAGCGTTCGTGGCAGTACCTACGAGCAGTACTTC. The chain couples TRBV29-1 to TRBJ2-7; D gene unclear. The V and J ends lost 5 bases and 2 bases respectively, with 10 bases between them. Germline V gene lookup returns CDR1 SQVTM and CDR2 ANQGSEA. This CDR3 region has 12 residues.

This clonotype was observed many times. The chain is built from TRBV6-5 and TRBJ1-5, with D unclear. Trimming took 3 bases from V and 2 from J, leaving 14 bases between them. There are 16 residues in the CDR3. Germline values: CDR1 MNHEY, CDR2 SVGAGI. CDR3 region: CASSYVPPRGNQPQHF. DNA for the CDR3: TGTGCCAGCAGTTATGTCCCCCCCCGGGGCAATCAGCCCCAGCATTTT.

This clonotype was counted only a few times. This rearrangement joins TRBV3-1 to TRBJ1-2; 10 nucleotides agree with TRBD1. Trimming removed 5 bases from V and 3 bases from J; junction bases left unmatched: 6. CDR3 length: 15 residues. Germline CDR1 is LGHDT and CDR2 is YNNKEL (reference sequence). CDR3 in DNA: TGTGCCAGCAGCGTCCGGACAGGGGGAGACTATGGCTACACCTTC. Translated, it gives CASSVRTGGDYGYTF.

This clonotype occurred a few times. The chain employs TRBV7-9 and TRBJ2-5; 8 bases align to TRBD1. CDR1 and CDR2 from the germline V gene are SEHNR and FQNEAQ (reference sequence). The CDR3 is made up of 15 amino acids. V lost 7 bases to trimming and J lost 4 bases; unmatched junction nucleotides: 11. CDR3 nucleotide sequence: TGTGCCAGCATCAATATGGACAGGGTTTCAGAGACCCAGTACTTC. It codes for CASINMDRVSETQYF.

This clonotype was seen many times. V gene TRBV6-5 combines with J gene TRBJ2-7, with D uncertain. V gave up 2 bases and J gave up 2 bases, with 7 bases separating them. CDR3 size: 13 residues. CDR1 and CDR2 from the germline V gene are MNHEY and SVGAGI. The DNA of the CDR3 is TGTGCCAGCAGTTACCACCCAGCCTACGAGCAGTACTTC. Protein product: CASSYHPAYEQYF.

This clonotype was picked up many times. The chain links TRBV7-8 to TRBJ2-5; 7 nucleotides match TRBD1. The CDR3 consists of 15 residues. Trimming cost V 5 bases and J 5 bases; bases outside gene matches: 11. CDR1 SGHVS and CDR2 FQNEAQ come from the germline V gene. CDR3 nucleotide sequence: TGTGCCAGCAGCCCCTGGACAGGCGGGCGGGAGACCCAGTACTTC. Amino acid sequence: CASSPWTGGRETQYF. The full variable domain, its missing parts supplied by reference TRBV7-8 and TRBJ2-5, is GAGVSQSPRYKVAKRGQDVALRCDPISGHVSLFWYQQALGQGPEFLTYFQNEAQLDKSGLPSDRFFAERPEGSVSTLKIQRTQQEDSAVYLCASSPWTGGRETQYFGPGTRLLVL.